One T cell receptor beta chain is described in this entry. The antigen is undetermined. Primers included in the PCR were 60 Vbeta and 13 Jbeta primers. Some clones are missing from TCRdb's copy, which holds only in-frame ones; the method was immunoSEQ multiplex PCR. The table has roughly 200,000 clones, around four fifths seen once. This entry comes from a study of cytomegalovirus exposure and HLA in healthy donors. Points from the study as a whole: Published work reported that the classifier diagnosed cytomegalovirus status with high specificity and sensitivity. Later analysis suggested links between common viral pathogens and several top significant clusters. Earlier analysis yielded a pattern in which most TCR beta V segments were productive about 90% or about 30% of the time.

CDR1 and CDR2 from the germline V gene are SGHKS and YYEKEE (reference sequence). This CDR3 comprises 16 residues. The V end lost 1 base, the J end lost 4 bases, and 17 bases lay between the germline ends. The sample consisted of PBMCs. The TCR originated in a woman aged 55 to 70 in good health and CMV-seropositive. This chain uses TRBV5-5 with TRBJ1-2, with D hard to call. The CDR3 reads CASSLTTSGFPYGYTF. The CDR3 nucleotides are TGTGCCAGCAGCTTGACAACCTCCGGGTTTCCCTATGGCTACACCTTC. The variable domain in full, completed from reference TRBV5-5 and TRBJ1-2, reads DAGVTQSPTHLIKTRGQQVTLRCSPISGHKSVSWYQQVLGQGPQFIFQYYEKEERGRGNFPDRFSARQFPNYSSELNVNALLLGDSALYLCASSLTTSGFPYGYTFGSGTRLTVV.